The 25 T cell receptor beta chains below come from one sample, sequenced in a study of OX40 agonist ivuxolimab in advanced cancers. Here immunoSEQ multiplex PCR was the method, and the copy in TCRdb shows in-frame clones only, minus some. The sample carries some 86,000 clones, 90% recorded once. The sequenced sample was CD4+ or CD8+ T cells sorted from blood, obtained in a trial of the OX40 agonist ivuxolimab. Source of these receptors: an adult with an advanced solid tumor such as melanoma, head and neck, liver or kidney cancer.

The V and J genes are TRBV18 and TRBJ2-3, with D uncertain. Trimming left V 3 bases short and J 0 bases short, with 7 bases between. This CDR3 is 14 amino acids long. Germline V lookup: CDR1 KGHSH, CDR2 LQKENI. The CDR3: CASSPVPSTDTQYF. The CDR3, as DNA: TGTGCCAGCTCACCCGTCCCCAGCACAGATACGCAGTATTTT.

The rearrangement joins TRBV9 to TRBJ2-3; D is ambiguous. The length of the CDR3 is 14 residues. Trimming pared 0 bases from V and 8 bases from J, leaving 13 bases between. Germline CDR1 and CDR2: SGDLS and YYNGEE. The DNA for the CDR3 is TGTGCCAGCAGCGTAGGCTCAGGCGAGAGTACGCAGTATTTT. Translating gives CASSVGSGESTQYF.

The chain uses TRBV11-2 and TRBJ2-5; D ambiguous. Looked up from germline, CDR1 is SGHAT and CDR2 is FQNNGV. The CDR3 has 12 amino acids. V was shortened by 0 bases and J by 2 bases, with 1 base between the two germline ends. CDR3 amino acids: CASSLDQETQYF. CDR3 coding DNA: TGTGCCAGCAGCTTAGATCAAGAGACCCAGTACTTC.

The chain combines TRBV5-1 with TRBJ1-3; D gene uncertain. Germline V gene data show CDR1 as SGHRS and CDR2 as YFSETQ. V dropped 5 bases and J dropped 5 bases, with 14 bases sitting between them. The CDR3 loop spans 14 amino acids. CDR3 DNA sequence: TGCGCCAGCAGACCTGACTATCCAAGAAACACCATATATTTT. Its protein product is CASRPDYPRNTIYF.

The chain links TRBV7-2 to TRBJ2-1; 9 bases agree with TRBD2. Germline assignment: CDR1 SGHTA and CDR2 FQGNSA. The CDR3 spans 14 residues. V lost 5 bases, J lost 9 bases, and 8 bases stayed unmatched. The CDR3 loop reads CASSPGTSPTEQFF. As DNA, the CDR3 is TGTGCCAGCAGCCCCGGGACTAGCCCCACTGAGCAGTTCTTC.

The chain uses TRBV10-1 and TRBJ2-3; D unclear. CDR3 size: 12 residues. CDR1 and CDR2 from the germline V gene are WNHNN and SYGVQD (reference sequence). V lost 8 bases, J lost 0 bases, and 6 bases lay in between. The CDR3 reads CASSASTDTQYF. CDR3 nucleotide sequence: TGCGCCAGCTCGGCGAGCACAGATACGCAGTATTTT.

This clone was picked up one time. The CDR3: CASSSGRTDTQYF. The CDR3 bases are TGCGCCAGCAGCTCGGGTCGTACAGATACGCAGTATTTT. This chain joins TRBV5-1 and TRBJ2-3; D remains ambiguous. The CDR3 has 13 amino acids. V dropped 3 bases and J dropped 3 bases, with 8 bases sitting between them. Germline assignment: CDR1 SGHRS and CDR2 YFSETQ.

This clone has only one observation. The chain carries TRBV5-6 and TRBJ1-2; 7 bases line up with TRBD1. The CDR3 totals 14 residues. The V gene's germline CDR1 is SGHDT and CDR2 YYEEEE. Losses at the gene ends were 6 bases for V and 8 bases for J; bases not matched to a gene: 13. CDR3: CASNHRGPTTGYTF. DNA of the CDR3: TGTGCCAGCAATCACAGGGGCCCGACCACGGGCTACACCTTC.

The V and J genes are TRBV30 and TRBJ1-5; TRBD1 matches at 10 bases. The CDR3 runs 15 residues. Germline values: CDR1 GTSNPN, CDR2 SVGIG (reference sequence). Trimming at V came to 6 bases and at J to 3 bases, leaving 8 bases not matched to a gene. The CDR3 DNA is TGTGCCTGTATGACCGGGACAGGGGTCAATCAGCCCCAGCATTTT. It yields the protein CACMTGTGVNQPQHF.

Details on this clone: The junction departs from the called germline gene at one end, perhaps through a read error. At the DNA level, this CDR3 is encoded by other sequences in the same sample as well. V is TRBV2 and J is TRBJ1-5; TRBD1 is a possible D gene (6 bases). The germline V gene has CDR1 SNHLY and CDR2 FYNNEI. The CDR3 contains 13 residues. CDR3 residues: CASSNQGNQPQHF. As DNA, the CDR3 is TGTGCCAGCAGTAACCAGGGGAATCAGCCTCAGCATTTT.

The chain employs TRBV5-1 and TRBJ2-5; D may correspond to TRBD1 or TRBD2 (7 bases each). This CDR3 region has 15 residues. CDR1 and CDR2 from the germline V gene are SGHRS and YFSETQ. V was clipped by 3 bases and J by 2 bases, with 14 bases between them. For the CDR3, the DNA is TGCGCCAGCAGCTATACCAGGGGGGGGCAAGAGACCCAGTACTTC. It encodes CASSYTRGGQETQYF.

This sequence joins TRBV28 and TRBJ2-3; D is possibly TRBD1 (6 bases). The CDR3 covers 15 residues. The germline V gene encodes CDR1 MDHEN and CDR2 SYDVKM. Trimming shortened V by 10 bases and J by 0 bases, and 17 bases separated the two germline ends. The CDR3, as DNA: TGTGCCATCGGCGACAGGACGGATAGCACAGATACGCAGTATTTT. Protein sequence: CAIGDRTDSTDTQYF.

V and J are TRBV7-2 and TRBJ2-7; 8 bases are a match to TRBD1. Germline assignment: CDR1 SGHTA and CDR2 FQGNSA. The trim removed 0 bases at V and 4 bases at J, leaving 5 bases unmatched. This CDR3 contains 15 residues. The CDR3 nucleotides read TGTGCCAGCAGCTTAGCTTCAGGGGGCTCTTACGAGCAGTACTTC. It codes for CASSLASGGSYEQYF.

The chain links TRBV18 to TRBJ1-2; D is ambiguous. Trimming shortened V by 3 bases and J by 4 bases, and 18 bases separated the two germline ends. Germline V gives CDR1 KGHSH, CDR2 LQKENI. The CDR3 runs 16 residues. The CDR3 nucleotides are TGTGCCAGCTCACCTCAGGACGGGTCTGATGGCTATGGCTACACCTTC. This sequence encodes CASSPQDGSDGYGYTF.

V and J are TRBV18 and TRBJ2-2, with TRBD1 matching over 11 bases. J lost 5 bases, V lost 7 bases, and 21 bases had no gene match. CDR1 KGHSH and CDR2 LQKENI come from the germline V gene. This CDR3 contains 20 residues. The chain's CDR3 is CASFTGGSDRGHLRTGELFF. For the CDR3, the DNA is TGTGCCAGCTTCACCGGCGGATCGGACAGGGGGCATTTGCGGACCGGGGAGCTGTTTTTT.

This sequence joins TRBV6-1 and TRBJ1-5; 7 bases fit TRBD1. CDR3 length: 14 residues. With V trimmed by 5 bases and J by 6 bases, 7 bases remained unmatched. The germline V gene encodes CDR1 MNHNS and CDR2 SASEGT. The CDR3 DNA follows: TGTGCCAGCAGTCGCAACAGGGGTGGTCAGCCCCAGCATTTT. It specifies CASSRNRGGQPQHF.

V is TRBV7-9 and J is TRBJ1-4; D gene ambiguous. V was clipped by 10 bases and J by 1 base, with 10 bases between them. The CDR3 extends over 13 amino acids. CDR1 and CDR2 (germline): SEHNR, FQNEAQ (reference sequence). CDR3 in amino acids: CATRVGTNEKLFF. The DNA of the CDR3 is TGTGCCACCCGAGTGGGAACTAATGAAAAACTGTTTTTT.

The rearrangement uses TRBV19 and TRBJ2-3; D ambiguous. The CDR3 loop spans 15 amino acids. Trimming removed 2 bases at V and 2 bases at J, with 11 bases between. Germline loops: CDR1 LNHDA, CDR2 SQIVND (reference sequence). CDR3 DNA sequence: TGTGCCAGTAGTATAAACGACTTAAACACAGATACGCAGTATTTT. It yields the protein CASSINDLNTDTQYF.

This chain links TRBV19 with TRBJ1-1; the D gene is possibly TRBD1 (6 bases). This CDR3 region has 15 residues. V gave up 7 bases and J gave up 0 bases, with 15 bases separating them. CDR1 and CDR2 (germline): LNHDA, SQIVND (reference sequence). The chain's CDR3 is CASTQRGTVNTEAFF. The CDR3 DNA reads TGTGCCAGTACCCAGAGGGGGACGGTGAACACTGAAGCTTTCTTT. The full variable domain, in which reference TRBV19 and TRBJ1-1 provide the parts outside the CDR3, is DGGITQSPKYLFRKEGQNVTLSCEQNLNHDAMYWYRQDPGQGLRLIYYSQIVNDFQKGDIAEGYSVSREKKESFPLTVTSAQKNPTAFYLCASTQRGTVNTEAFFGQGTRLTVV.

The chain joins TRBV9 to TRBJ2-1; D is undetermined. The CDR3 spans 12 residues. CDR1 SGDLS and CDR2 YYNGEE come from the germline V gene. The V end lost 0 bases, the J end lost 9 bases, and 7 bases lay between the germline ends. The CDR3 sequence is CASSVEVSEQFF. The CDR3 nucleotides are TGTGCCAGCAGCGTAGAGGTCAGTGAGCAGTTCTTC.

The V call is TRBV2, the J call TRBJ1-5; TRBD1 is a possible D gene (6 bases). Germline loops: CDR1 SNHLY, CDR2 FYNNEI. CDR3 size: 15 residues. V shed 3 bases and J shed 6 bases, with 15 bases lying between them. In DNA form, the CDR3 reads TGTGCCAGCAGTGATCCGGGACAAGGCGGTCAGCCCCAGCATTTT. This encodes CASSDPGQGGQPQHF.

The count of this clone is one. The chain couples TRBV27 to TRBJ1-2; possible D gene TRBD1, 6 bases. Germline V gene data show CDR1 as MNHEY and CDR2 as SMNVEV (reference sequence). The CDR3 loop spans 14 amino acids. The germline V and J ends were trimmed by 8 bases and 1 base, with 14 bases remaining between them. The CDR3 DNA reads TGTGCCAGCGGCAGGGGCCGTTTTAACTATGGCTACACCTTC. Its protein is CASGRGRFNYGYTF.

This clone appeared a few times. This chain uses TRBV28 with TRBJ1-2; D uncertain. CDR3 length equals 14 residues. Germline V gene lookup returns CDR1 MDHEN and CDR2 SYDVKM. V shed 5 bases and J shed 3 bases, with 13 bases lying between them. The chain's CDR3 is CASSPPTRDYGYTF. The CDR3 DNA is TGTGCCAGCAGTCCCCCAACGAGGGACTATGGCTACACCTTC.

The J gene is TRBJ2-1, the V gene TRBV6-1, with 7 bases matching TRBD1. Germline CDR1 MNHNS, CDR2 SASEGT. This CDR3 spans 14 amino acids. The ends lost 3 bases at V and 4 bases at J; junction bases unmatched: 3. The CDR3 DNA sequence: TGTGCCAGCAGTGATCAGGGGGAGTACAATGAGCAGTTCTTC. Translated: CASSDQGEYNEQFF.

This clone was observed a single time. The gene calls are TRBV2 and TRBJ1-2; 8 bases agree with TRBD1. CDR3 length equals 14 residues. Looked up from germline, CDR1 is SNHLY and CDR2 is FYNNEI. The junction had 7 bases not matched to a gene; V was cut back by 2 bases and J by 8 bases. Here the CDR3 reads CASSELDRDHGYTF. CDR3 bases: TGTGCCAGCAGTGAACTGGACAGGGATCACGGCTACACCTTC.